Below are 25 T cell receptor beta chains sequenced from a single sample in a study of regulatory T cells in long-lasting Graves disease. The time point denotes: newly diagnosed GD, antithyroid drugs for less than 3 months. RNA isolated from PBMCs was used to make the TCR library. For TCR beta, libraries came from iRepertoire HTBI primers and Arm-PCR of CDR3 regions. TCRdb redid the calling of the multiplex PCR reads with MiXCR, one entry per CDR3 protein. This table has roughly 500,000 distinct CDR3 sequences, approximately 13% appearing once. These data were likewise used in another study, on T cells in Graves' hyperthyroidism and ophthalmopathy.

Sequencing was performed on peripheral blood mononuclear cells (PBMCs), taken at new diagnosis, from a patient treated with antithyroid drugs. All receptors come from a man aged 30 to 39 with Graves disease.

This clonotype has ten or more counts. V and J are TRBV5-1 and TRBJ2-7; tentative D call: TRBD1 (6 bases). V shed 0 bases and J shed 4 bases, with 14 bases lying between them. The CDR3 covers 15 residues. CDR1 and CDR2 from the germline V gene are SGHRS and YFSETQ. This CDR3 reads CASSLGFRGVYEQYF. Written as DNA, the CDR3 is TGCGCCAGCAGCTTGGGATTCAGGGGAGTTTACGAGCAGTACTTC.

This clonotype was counted at least ten times. V is TRBV12-3 or TRBV12-4 and J is TRBJ2-1, with a tentative D call TRBD2 (6 bases). Trimming left V 5 bases short and J 0 bases short, with 17 bases between. The CDR3 runs 17 residues. CDR3 bases: TGTGCCAGCAGTCGCCCCTTAGCGGATAGCTCCTACAATGAGCAGTTCTTC. Its translation: CASSRPLADSSYNEQFF.

This clonotype has ten or more counts. V is TRBV2 and J is TRBJ1-1, with a weak D call TRBD1 (6 bases). The CDR3 extends over 12 amino acids. Trimming took 5 bases from V and 7 from J, leaving 11 bases between them. Germline CDR1 reads SNHLY; CDR2 reads FYNNEI. CDR3 loop: CASSLQGNEAFF. For the CDR3, the DNA is TGTGCCAGCAGTTTACAGGGAAATGAAGCTTTCTTT. Full variable domain (remainder filled in from reference TRBV2 and TRBJ1-1): EPEVTQTPSHQVTQMGQEVILRCVPISNHLYFYWYRQILGQKVEFLVSFYNNEISEKSEIFDDQFSVERPDGSNFTLKIRSTKLEDSAMYFCASSLQGNEAFFGQGTRLTVV.

This clonotype has only a few counts. The CDR3, as DNA: TGTGCCAGCAGTTTAGACGGCGGGGGCTACGAGCAGTACTTC. Amino acids: CASSLDGGGYEQYF. The chain couples TRBV12-3 or TRBV12-4 to TRBJ2-7, with 7 bases lining up with TRBD2. The CDR3 totals 14 residues. Unmatched junction bases numbered 3, after V lost 1 base and J lost 3 bases.

This clonotype has a count of ten or more. The genes are TRBV27 and TRBJ2-1; TRBD2 matches 7 bases. Per germline, CDR1 MNHEY and CDR2 SMNVEV (reference sequence). The CDR3 spans 16 residues. The V gene end was trimmed by 4 bases and the J gene end by 2 bases; junction bases not matched to a gene: 8. CDR3 sequence: CASSWTLAVPYNEQFF. CDR3 coding DNA: TGTGCCAGCAGTTGGACGCTAGCGGTCCCCTACAATGAGCAGTTCTTC.

This clonotype was seen only a few times. The chain carries TRBV7-9 and TRBJ2-7; D might be TRBD2 (5 bases). This CDR3 contains 14 residues. Trimming removed 5 bases at V and 5 bases at J, with 16 bases between. Germline V gene lookup returns CDR1 SEHNR and CDR2 FQNEAQ (reference sequence). The CDR3 nucleotides are TGTGCCAGCAGCCGTCCTGCGGGCCCTGACGAGCAGTACTTC. Amino acid sequence: CASSRPAGPDEQYF. Together with reference TRBV7-9 and TRBJ2-7, the CDR3 gives the full variable domain: DTGVSQNPRHKITKRGQNVTFRCDPISEHNRLYWYRQTLGQGPEFLTYFQNEAQLEKSRLLSDRFSAERPKGSFSTLEIQRTEQGDSAMYLCASSRPAGPDEQYFGPGTRLTVT.

This clonotype was picked up many times. V gene TRBV6-9 combines with J gene TRBJ2-5; D gene uncertain. V was clipped by 3 bases and J by 1 base, with 9 bases between them. The CDR3 runs 14 residues. CDR1 is MNHGY, CDR2 SVAAGI, per germline. This CDR3 is CASSYGLSQETQYF. The CDR3 bases are TGTGCCAGCAGTTACGGGCTGAGCCAAGAGACCCAGTACTTC.

This clonotype came up many times. The gene calls are TRBV29-1 and TRBJ2-2; D remains unclear. Trimming removed 3 bases at V and 6 bases at J, with 8 bases between. The CDR3 has 12 amino acids. Germline lookup yields CDR1 SQVTM and CDR2 ANQGSEA. CDR3 sequence: CSVDRIAGELFF. The CDR3 bases are TGCAGCGTTGACAGGATCGCCGGGGAGCTGTTTTTT.

There are many counts of this clonotype. The rearrangement uses TRBV11-2 and TRBJ2-4; 7 nucleotides agree with TRBD2. Germline V gives CDR1 SGHAT, CDR2 FQNNGV. J was trimmed by 0 bases and V by 5 bases; bases with no gene match: 4. The CDR3 consists of 15 residues. The CDR3 DNA sequence: TGTGCCAGCAGCCTAGCGGTACTAGCCAAAAACATTCAGTACTTC. It translates to CASSLAVLAKNIQYF.

This clonotype came up many times. The V call is TRBV18, the J call TRBJ1-4, with 9 bases matching TRBD1. Trimming took 4 bases from V and 8 from J; bases not matched to a gene: 8. Germline CDR1 reads KGHSH; CDR2 reads LQKENI. This CDR3 has 15 residues. Written as DNA, the CDR3 is TGTGCCAGCTCACAAACCGGGACAGGGTCAGAAAAACTGTTTTTT. Its protein product is CASSQTGTGSEKLFF. Looking up the rest from reference TRBV18 and TRBJ1-4 gives the full variable domain: NAGVMQNPRHLVRRRGQEARLRCSPMKGHSHVYWYRQLPEEGLKFMVYLQKENIIDESGMPKERFSAEFPKEGPSILRIQQVVRGDSAAYFCASSQTGTGSEKLFFGSGTQLSVL.

This chain connects TRBV5-1 to TRBJ1-2, with unresolved D. V dropped 7 bases and J dropped 6 bases, with 16 bases sitting between them. Germline CDR1 and CDR2: SGHRS and YFSETQ. This CDR3 is built from 13 residues. In DNA form, the CDR3 reads TGCGCCAGCGCTCTCAACAACTGGGATGGCTACACCTTC. Protein product: CASALNNWDGYTF.

About this clonotype itself: A much larger clone lies one base from this, so it may be a read error. The V and J genes are TRBV29-1 and TRBJ2-2; 7 bases map to TRBD1. The germline V gene encodes CDR1 SQVTM and CDR2 ANQGSEA. The CDR3 length is 13 residues. The CDR3 region has the DNA TGCAGCGCCACGGGACAGACCACCGGGGAGCTGGTTTTT. Residues: CSATGQTTGELVF.

In its sample, this clonotype was seen many times. V and J are TRBV12-5 and TRBJ2-2; 8 bases match TRBD1. With 5 bases clipped from V and 7 bases from J, the junction kept 6 bases outside the gene matches. The CDR3 loop spans 14 amino acids. Germline CDR1 reads LGHNT; CDR2 reads FRNRAP. Here the CDR3 DNA reads TGTGCTAGTGGTGTTCAGGGGGCAGACGGGGAGCTGTTTTTT. Translating it yields CASGVQGADGELFF.

This clonotype was detected many times. J is TRBJ2-7 and V is TRBV6-4; the D is unclear. Per germline, CDR1 MRHNA and CDR2 SNTAGT. V was trimmed by 2 bases and J by 0 bases, leaving 11 bases between them. This CDR3 is built from 15 residues. CDR3 sequence (DNA): TGTGCCAGCAGTGACAAGCAAGTGAGCTCCTACGAGCAGTACTTC. This codes for CASSDKQVSSYEQYF.

Only a few counts were recorded for this clonotype. The chain is built from TRBV2 and TRBJ1-5; a weak D match, TRBD1 (5 bases). V lost 4 bases and J 11 bases, leaving 18 bases between the germline ends. This CDR3 comprises 14 residues. Germline CDR1 reads SNHLY; CDR2 reads FYNNEI. The CDR3 loop is CASSVVTPGGAQHF. The CDR3 coding sequence is TGTGCCAGCAGTGTGGTGACCCCCGGGGGGGCCCAGCATTTT.

This chain joins TRBV19 and TRBJ2-7, with TRBD1 matching over 8 bases. V was clipped by 5 bases and J by 5 bases; unmatched bases: 5. CDR3 length: 13 residues. The germline V gene has CDR1 LNHDA and CDR2 SQIVND (reference sequence). The CDR3 DNA sequence: TGTGCCAGTAGTTCAACAGGGGGAGACGAGCAGTACTTC. As protein: CASSSTGGDEQYF. The whole variable domain, filled in from reference TRBV19 and TRBJ2-7, reads DGGITQSPKYLFRKEGQNVTLSCEQNLNHDAMYWYRQDPGQGLRLIYYSQIVNDFQKGDIAEGYSVSREKKESFPLTVTSAQKNPTAFYLCASSSTGGDEQYFGPGTRLTVT.

This clonotype was recorded many times. This sequence joins TRBV7-2 and TRBJ2-7; 8 bases agree with TRBD2. Trimming removed 4 bases from V and 6 bases from J; junction bases left unmatched: 8. The CDR3 loop spans 14 amino acids. Germline CDR1 is SGHTA and CDR2 is FQGNSA. The CDR3 DNA reads as TGTGCCAGCAGCTCAACCGGGACTAGTCTCGAGCAGTACTTC. Protein: CASSSTGTSLEQYF. The whole variable domain, remainder taken from reference TRBV7-2 and TRBJ2-7, is GAGVSQSPSNKVTEKGKDVELRCDPISGHTALYWYRQSLGQGLEFLIYFQGNSAPDKSGLPSDRFSAERTGGSVSTLTIQRTQQEDSAVYLCASSSTGTSLEQYFGPGTRLTVT.

The V call is TRBV10-3, the J call TRBJ2-1; 10 bases align to TRBD2. The CDR3 is 16 amino acids. After removal of 4 bases from V and 6 bases from J, the junction contained 9 bases not matched to a gene. The germline V gene has CDR1 ENHRY and CDR2 SYGVKD. The CDR3 loop is CAISGTSGKALNEQFF. The CDR3 DNA sequence: TGTGCCATCAGTGGGACTAGCGGCAAAGCCCTCAATGAGCAGTTCTTC.

This clonotype was seen ten or more times. The rearrangement uses TRBV12-3 or TRBV12-4 and TRBJ2-1, with 11 bases that match TRBD2. Germline trimming cut 7 bases from V and 2 bases from J; bases unmatched to any gene: 13. This CDR3 region has 18 residues. The CDR3 sequence is CASTNFSGRVPTYNEQFF. The CDR3 DNA sequence: TGTGCCAGCACCAACTTTAGCGGGAGGGTCCCAACCTACAATGAGCAGTTCTTC.

This clonotype appeared a few times. The V call is TRBV29-1, the J call TRBJ1-1, with 8 bases lining up with TRBD1. Germline values: CDR1 SQVTM, CDR2 ANQGSEA. V shed 7 bases, J shed 3 bases, and the junction held 7 bases outside the gene matches. This CDR3 region has 13 residues. The CDR3 here is CSAGQGGYTEAFF. CDR3 bases: TGCAGCGCCGGACAGGGAGGGTACACTGAAGCTTTCTTT.

Ten or more counts support this clonotype. This chain joins TRBV11-2 and TRBJ2-5; either TRBD1 or TRBD2 may fit D (6 bases each). The CDR3 loop spans 14 amino acids. V gave up 4 bases and J gave up 3 bases, with 12 bases separating them. Per the germline V gene, CDR1 is SGHAT and CDR2 is FQNNGV. The DNA of the CDR3 is TGTGCCAGCAGCTCGGAGGGGGTAGAAGAGACCCAGTACTTC. As protein: CASSSEGVEETQYF.

This clonotype was seen at least ten times. This rearrangement joins TRBV12-3 or TRBV12-4 to TRBJ1-5; D unclear. Between the trimmed V and J ends, which lost 6 bases and 0 bases, there was a span of 9 bases. The CDR3 contains 14 residues. CDR3 nucleotide sequence: TGTGCCAGCAGCCATGGGCGTAGCAATCAGCCCCAGCATTTT. It encodes CASSHGRSNQPQHF.

A few counts support this clonotype. The genes are TRBV10-1 and TRBJ2-7; 9 bases are shared with TRBD1. Unmatched junction bases numbered 8, after V lost 4 bases and J lost 4 bases. The CDR3 extends over 15 amino acids. CDR1 WNHNN and CDR2 SYGVQD come from the germline V gene (reference sequence). The chain's CDR3 is CASSGWTGAEYEQYF. CDR3 sequence (DNA): TGCGCCAGCAGTGGCTGGACAGGGGCGGAATACGAGCAGTACTTC.

The chain joins TRBV5-1 to TRBJ2-5; 7 bases are a match to TRBD1. The CDR3 is 14 residues long. Germline V gene sequence: CDR1 SGHRS, CDR2 YFSETQ. The trim removed 5 bases at V and 1 base at J, leaving 5 bases unmatched. CDR3 nucleotide sequence: TGCGCCAGCAGTTCAGGGGGAATCCAAGAGACCCAGTACTTC. This sequence encodes CASSSGGIQETQYF.

This clonotype has more than one count but fewer than ten. The V call is TRBV24-1, the J call TRBJ1-6; weak D call: TRBD1 (5 bases). Germline loops: CDR1 KGHDR, CDR2 SFDVKD. CDR3 size: 16 residues. With 3 bases removed from V and 7 bases from J, the gap between germline ends came to 15 bases. CDR3 nucleotide sequence: TGTGCCACCAGTGATGATACAGGATTCGGGAATTCACCCCTCCACTTT. As protein: CATSDDTGFGNSPLHF.